The clone carrying this TCR beta chain was detected only a few times. Its antigen remains unidentified. The sample is drawn from a study of T cells after yellow fever vaccination. Findings and limits, study-wide: Post-booster repertoires contained most primary-vaccination clones again (approximately 95% CD4, over 70% CD8).

This CDR3 spans 16 amino acids. The V and J ends lost 0 bases and 5 bases, in that order; junction bases with no gene match: 6. Germline V gene sequence: CDR1 SGHRS, CDR2 YFSETQ. MiXCR, run by TCRdb on the 5' RACE reads, gives a single entry per CDR3 protein. In the table there are around 550,000 distinct CDR3 sequences, around 21% of which are singletons. The chain uses TRBV5-1 and TRBJ2-2; TRBD1 agrees at 8 bases. The sequence derives from a young man who received the YFV17D yellow fever vaccine. Specimen: PBMCs, collected 15 days after the yellow fever booster vaccination. In nucleotides, the CDR3 is TGCGCCAGCAGCTTGGGAGGACAGGGAATGACCGGGGAGCTGTTTTTT. This translates into CASSLGGQGMTGELFF.